A selection of T cell receptor beta chains follows, all from one sample in a study of immune evolution from preneoplasia to lung adenocarcinoma. Profiled with immunoSEQ multiplex PCR; TCRdb holds only in-frame clones, not every one. The sample consists of thousands of clones, 80% to 90% of them appearing once. Specimen: FFPE invasive lung adenocarcinoma tissue. Receptors originate from a person in their fifties with lung adenocarcinoma. Both conserved end residues are part of each CDR3. A D gene is named only where the DNA matches it firmly. Clone size is not always given. Where it is, it says once, few, many or a class for expanded clones.

J gene: TRBJ2-6; V gene: TRBV19; clone size: once; D gene: NA; CDR3 protein: CASSKDFGSGANVLTF; CDR3 DNA: TGTGCCAGTAGTAAGGACTTCGGCTCTGGGGCCAACGTCCTGACTTTC
J gene: TRBJ2-3; V gene: TRBV11-3; clone size: NA; D gene: TRBD2; CDR3 protein: CASSLGHGTSGRPTDTQYF; CDR3 DNA: TGTGCCAGCAGCTTAGGGCATGGGACTAGCGGGAGGCCCACAGATACGCAGTATTTT
J gene: TRBJ2-7; V gene: TRBV9; clone size: NA; D gene: TRBD2; CDR3 protein: CASSDGTSYEQYF; CDR3 DNA: TGTGCCAGCAGCGACGGGACTAGCTACGAGCAGTACTTC
J gene: TRBJ2-7; V gene: TRBV18; clone size: NA; D gene: NA; CDR3 protein: CASSPGRGAYEQYF; CDR3 DNA: TGTGCCAGCTCACCTGGAAGGGGGGCCTACGAGCAGTACTTC
J gene: TRBJ2-2; V gene: TRBV19; clone size: few; D gene: NA; CDR3 protein: CASSIGTQVTGELFF; CDR3 DNA: TGTGCCAGTAGTATAGGGACGCAAGTTACCGGGGAGCTGTTTTTT
J gene: TRBJ2-3; V gene: TRBV6-4; clone size: NA; D gene: TRBD2; CDR3 protein: CASSIAGEGTDTQYF; CDR3 DNA: TGTGCCAGCAGCATAGCGGGAGAGGGTACAGATACGCAGTATTTT
J gene: TRBJ2-3; V gene: TRBV7-2; clone size: NA; D gene: NA; CDR3 protein: CASSFEFSDTQYF; CDR3 DNA: TGTGCCAGCAGCTTCGAGTTTTCAGATACGCAGTATTTT
J gene: TRBJ1-2; V gene: TRBV30; clone size: NA; D gene: TRBD1; CDR3 protein: CAWSVKWMGQEGGYTF; CDR3 DNA: TGTGCCTGGAGTGTAAAGTGGATGGGACAGGAGGGCGGCTACACCTTC
J gene: TRBJ1-2; V gene: TRBV20-1; clone size: NA; D gene: NA; CDR3 protein: CSVTVNYGYTF; CDR3 DNA: TGCAGCGTGACAGTTAACTATGGCTACACCTTC
J gene: TRBJ2-1; V gene: TRBV28; clone size: NA; D gene: TRBD2; CDR3 protein: CASTATSGSHNEQFF; CDR3 DNA: TGTGCCAGCACCGCTACTAGCGGGAGCCACAATGAGCAGTTCTTC
J gene: TRBJ1-2; V gene: TRBV28; clone size: NA; D gene: TRBD1; CDR3 protein: CASRQQGAEGYTF; CDR3 DNA: TGTGCCAGCAGACAACAGGGGGCGGAAGGCTACACCTTC
J gene: TRBJ2-3; V gene: TRBV25-1; clone size: NA; D gene: TRBD2; CDR3 protein: CASRGSGSTDTQYF; CDR3 DNA: TGTGCCAGCCGCGGGAGCGGAAGCACAGATACGCAGTATTTT
J gene: TRBJ2-1; V gene: TRBV19; clone size: NA; D gene: TRBD1; CDR3 protein: CASSLQGSPYNEQFF; CDR3 DNA: TGTGCCAGTAGCCTACAGGGGAGTCCGTACAATGAGCAGTTCTTC
J gene: TRBJ2-1; V gene: TRBV2; clone size: NA; D gene: TRBD2; CDR3 protein: CASSRGLAGGPPSSYNEQFF; CDR3 DNA: TGTGCCAGCAGTAGGGGACTAGCGGGAGGACCACCGAGCTCCTACAATGAGCAGTTCTTC
J gene: TRBJ1-1; V gene: TRBV28; clone size: NA; D gene: TRBD1; CDR3 protein: CASSPRRQGDTEAFF; CDR3 DNA: TGTGCCAGCAGCCCCCGAAGACAGGGCGACACTGAAGCTTTCTTT
J gene: TRBJ2-1; V gene: TRBV7-6; clone size: NA; D gene: TRBD2; CDR3 protein: CASSLAPLAGGIYEQFF; CDR3 DNA: TGTGCCAGCAGCTTAGCCCCCTTAGCGGGAGGTATCTATGAGCAGTTCTTC